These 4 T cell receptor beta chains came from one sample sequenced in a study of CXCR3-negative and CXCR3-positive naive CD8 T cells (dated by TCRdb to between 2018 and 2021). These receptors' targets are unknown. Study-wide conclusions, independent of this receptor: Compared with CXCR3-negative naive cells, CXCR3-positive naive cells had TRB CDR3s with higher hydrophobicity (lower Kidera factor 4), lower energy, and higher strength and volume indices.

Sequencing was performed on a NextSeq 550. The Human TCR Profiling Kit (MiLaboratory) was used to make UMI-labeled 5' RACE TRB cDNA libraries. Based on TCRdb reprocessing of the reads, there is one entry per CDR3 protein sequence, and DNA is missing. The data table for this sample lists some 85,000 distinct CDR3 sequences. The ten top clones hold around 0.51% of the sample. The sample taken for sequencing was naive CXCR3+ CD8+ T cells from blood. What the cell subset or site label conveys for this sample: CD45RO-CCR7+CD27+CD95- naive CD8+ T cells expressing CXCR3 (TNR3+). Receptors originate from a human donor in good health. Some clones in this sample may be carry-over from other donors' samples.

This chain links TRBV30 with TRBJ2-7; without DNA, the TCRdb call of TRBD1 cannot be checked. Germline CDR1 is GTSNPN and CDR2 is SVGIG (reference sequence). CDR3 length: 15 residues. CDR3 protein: CAWSVLAGQAYEQYF.

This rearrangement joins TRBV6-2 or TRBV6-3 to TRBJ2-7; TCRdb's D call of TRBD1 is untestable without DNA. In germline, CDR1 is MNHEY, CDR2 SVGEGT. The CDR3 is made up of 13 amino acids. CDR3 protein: CASSMGPVDEQYF.

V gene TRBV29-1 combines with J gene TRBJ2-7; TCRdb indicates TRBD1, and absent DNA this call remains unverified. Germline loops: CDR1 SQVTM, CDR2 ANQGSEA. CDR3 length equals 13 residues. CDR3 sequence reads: CSVEVRGDYEQYF.

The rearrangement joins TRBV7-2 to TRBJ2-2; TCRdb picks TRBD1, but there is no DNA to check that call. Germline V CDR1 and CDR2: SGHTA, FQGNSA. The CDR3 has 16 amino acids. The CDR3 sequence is CASSLVADRFTGELFF.